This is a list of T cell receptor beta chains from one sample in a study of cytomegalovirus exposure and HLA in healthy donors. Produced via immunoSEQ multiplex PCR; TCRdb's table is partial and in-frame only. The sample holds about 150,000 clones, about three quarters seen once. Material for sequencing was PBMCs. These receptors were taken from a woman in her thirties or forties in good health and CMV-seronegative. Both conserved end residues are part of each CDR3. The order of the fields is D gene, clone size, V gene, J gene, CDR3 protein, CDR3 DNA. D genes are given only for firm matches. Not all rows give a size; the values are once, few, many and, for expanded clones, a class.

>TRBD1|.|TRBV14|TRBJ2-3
CASSRKLTGATSTDTQYF
TGTGCCAGCAGCCGAAAACTCACAGGGGCCACTAGCACAGATACGCAGTATTTT
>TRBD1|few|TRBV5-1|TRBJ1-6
CASSPGQVEFSLHF
TGCGCCAGCAGCCCGGGACAGGTTGAATTTTCCCTCCACTTT
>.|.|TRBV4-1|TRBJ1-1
CASRGTLPEAFF
TGCGCCAGCAGGGGGACATTGCCTGAAGCTTTCTTT
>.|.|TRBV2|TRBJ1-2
CASSDTGINYGYTF
TGTGCCAGCAGTGACACAGGGATTAACTATGGCTACACCTTC
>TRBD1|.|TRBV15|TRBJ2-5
CATSRVTGGAETQYF
TGTGCCACCAGCAGAGTAACAGGGGGCGCGGAGACCCAGTACTTC
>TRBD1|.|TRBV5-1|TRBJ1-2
CANTDRANYGYTF
TGCGCCAACACAGACAGGGCTAACTATGGCTACACCTTC
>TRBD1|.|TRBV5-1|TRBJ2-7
CASSPGQGSYEQYF
TGCGCCAGCAGCCCGGGACAGGGGTCCTACGAGCAGTACTTC
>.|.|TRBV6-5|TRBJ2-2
CASSYGTRELFF
TGTGCCAGCAGTTATGGGACACGGGAGCTGTTTTTT
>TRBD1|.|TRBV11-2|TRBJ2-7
CASSRIQGGNEQYF
TGTGCCAGCAGCCGCATACAGGGGGGCAACGAGCAGTACTTC
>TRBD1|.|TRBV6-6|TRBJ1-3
CASSQPGQGTGNTIYF
TGTGCCAGCAGCCAACCGGGACAGGGGACTGGAAACACCATATATTTT
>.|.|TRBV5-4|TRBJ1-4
CASSIGVSTTNEKLFF
TGTGCCAGCAGCATCGGGGTTTCAACAACTAATGAAAAACTGTTTTTT
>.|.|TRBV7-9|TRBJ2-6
CASSPQGGNSGANVLTF
TGTGCCAGCAGCCCCCAAGGGGGAAACTCTGGGGCCAACGTCCTGACTTTC
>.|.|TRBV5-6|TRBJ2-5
CASSVPQETQYF
TGTGCCAGCAGCGTCCCTCAAGAGACCCAGTACTTC
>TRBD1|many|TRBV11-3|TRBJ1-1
CASSPGQGYTEAFF
TGTGCCAGCAGCCCAGGACAGGGGTACACTGAAGCTTTCTTT
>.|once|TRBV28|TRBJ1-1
CASSPRAEAFF
TGTGCCAGCAGTCCACGAGCTGAAGCTTTCTTT
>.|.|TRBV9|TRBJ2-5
CASSVGGGGMQAQYF
TGTGCCAGCAGCGTAGGGGGTGGAGGCATGCAGGCCCAGTACTTC
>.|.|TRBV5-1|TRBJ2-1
CASHSSVSSYNEQFF
TGCGCCAGCCACTCTAGCGTAAGCTCCTACAATGAGCAGTTCTTC
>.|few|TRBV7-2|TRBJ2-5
CASSLESRDGTQYF
TGTGCCAGCAGCTTAGAATCCAGGGATGGGACCCAGTACTTC
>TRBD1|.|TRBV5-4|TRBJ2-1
CASSFRDRDYNEQFF
TGTGCCAGCAGCTTCCGGGACAGAGACTACAATGAGCAGTTCTTC
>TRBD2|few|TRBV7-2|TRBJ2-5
CASSISSGGWETQYF
TGTGCCAGCAGCATATCTAGCGGGGGGTGGGAGACCCAGTACTTC
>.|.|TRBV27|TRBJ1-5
CASSLNREGQPQHF
TGTGCCAGCAGTCTCAACAGGGAGGGGCAGCCCCAGCATTTT
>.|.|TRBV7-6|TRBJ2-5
CASSAGPQETQYF
TGTGCCAGCAGCGCGGGACCGCAAGAGACCCAGTACTTC
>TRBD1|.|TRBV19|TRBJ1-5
CASSPGTGYQPQHF
TGTGCCAGTAGTCCCGGGACAGGCTATCAGCCCCAGCATTTT
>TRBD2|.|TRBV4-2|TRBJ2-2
CASSHGPGGRAGELFF
TGTGCCAGCAGCCACGGACCGGGGGGGAGAGCCGGGGAGCTGTTTTTT
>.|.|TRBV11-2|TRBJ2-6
CASSSTGIISGANVLTF
TGTGCCAGCAGCTCTACGGGAATTATCTCTGGGGCCAACGTCCTGACTTTC
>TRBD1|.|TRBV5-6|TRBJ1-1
CASRRTGTPEAFF
TGTGCCAGCAGGAGGACAGGGACGCCTGAAGCTTTCTTT
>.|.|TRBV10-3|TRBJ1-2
CASEQGKRGYTF
TGTGCCTCGGAACAGGGCAAACGAGGCTACACCTTC
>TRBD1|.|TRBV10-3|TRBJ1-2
CAISAVGGADSGYTF
TGTGCCATCAGTGCCGTAGGGGGCGCAGATAGTGGCTACACCTTC
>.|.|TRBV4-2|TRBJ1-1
CASSQDVEGVDPEAFF
TGTGCCAGCAGCCAAGATGTAGAAGGGGTGGACCCTGAAGCTTTCTTT
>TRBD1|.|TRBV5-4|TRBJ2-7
CASSSTGAYEQYF
TGTGCCAGCAGCTCCACAGGGGCCTACGAGCAGTACTTC
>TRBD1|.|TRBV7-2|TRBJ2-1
CASSLVGQGYNEQFF
TGTGCCAGCAGCTTAGTGGGACAGGGATACAATGAGCAGTTCTTC
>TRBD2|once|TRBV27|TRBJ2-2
CASSSLTSERIGELFF
TGTGCCAGCAGTTCCCTGACTAGCGAGCGTATCGGGGAGCTGTTTTTT
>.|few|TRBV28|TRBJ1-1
CASSLPGKGTEAFF
TGTGCCAGCAGTTTACCAGGGAAGGGCACTGAAGCTTTCTTT
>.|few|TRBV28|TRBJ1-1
CASSFREQGIMTEAFF
TGTGCCAGCAGTTTTCGTGAGCAGGGAATTATGACTGAAGCTTTCTTT
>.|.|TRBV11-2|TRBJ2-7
CASSLGLPPYEQYF
TGTGCCAGCAGCCTTGGACTGCCCCCCTACGAGCAGTACTTC
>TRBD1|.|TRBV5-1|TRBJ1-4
CASSSDRGVTNEKLFF
TGCGCCAGCAGCTCGGACAGGGGGGTAACTAATGAAAAACTGTTTTTT
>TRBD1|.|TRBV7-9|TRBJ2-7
CASSWDSLGEQYF
TGTGCCAGCAGCTGGGACAGCCTTGGGGAGCAGTACTTC